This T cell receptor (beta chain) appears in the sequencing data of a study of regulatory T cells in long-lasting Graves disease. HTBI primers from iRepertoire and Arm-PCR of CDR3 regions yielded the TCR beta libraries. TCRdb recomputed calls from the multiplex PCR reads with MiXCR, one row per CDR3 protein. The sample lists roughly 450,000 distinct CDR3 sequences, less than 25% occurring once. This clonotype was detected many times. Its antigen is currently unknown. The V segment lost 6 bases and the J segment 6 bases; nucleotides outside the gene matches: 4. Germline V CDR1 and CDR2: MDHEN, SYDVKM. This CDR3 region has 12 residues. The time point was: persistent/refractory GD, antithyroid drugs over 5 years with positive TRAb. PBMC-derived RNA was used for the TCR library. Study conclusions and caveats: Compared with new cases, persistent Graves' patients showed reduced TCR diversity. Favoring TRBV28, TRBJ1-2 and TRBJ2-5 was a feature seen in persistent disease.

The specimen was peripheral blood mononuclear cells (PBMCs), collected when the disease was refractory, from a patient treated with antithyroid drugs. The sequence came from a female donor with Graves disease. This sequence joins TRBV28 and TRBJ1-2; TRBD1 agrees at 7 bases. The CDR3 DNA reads TGTGCCAGCAGCACAGGGGTCGATGGCTACACCTTC. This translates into CASSTGVDGYTF.